These T cell receptor beta chains were read from a single sample in a study of T cells after posttransplantation cyclophosphamide. Profiled with immunoSEQ multiplex PCR; TCRdb holds only in-frame clones, not every one. Among about 11,000 clones listed, approximately 96% were seen once. The material sequenced was naive CD8+ T cells sorted from PBMCs. The receptors come from a man younger than 40 in good health and a related stem cell transplant donor. Each CDR3 is given with its conserved first and last residue. The D gene is left open where the match is weak. Where a row states a size, it is once, few, many or the class of an expanded clone; other rows omit it.

d_gene	abundance	j_gene	v_gene	CDR3nt	CDR3aa
NA	once	TRBJ1-4	TRBV4-1	TGCGCCAGCAGCCAAGATTCGGGGGGGGGTGAAAAACTGTTTTTT	CASSQDSGGGEKLFF
NA	NA	TRBJ2-2	TRBV27	TGTGCCAGCAGTTCCTTTATCCGGACTAAAAACACCGGGGAGCTGTTTTTT	CASSSFIRTKNTGELFF
NA	NA	TRBJ2-6	TRBV21-1	TGTGCCAGCAGACTTCACCTAGCTACAACAAGTCGGGCCAACGTCCTGACTTTC	CASRLHLATTSRANVLTF
NA	NA	TRBJ2-5	TRBV7-9	TGTGCCAGCAGCTTACCGGATGGCGTAGCGACCCAGTACTTC	CASSLPDGVATQYF
TRBD1	NA	TRBJ2-5	TRBV7-6	TGTGCCAGCAGCTTTGCGGACAGGGAAGAAGAGACCCAGTACTTC	CASSFADREEETQYF
NA	NA	TRBJ1-4	TRBV6-5	TGTGCCAGCAGTTACGGGACGGGGGATGAAAAACTGTTTTTT	CASSYGTGDEKLFF
NA	NA	TRBJ2-7	TRBV27	TGTGCCAGCAGTTTATCAGGAGGGAGCTCCTACGAGCAGTACTTC	CASSLSGGSSYEQYF
TRBD1	NA	TRBJ1-5	TRBV4-1	TGCGCCAGCAGCCAGGTACAGGGGGGTGGCAATCAGCCCCAGCATTTT	CASSQVQGGGNQPQHF
TRBD2	NA	TRBJ2-7	TRBV15	TGTGCCACCAGCAGAGAAGGGGCTAGCGGAGACTACGAGCAGTACTTC	CATSREGASGDYEQYF
TRBD2	NA	TRBJ2-6	TRBV7-9	TGTGCCAGCAGCGCTCTACTAGCGGGCCACTCTGGGGCCAACGTCCTGACTTTC	CASSALLAGHSGANVLTF
TRBD2	NA	TRBJ2-2	TRBV7-7	TGTGCTAGCAGCTTAGAGCGGACTAGCGGGGCCACCGGGGAGCTGTTTTTT	CASSLERTSGATGELFF